This T cell receptor (beta chain) was found in a study of blood T cell repertoires in COVID-19. The overall study: The origin of the acute and convalescent COVID-19 samples was the United States, Italy and Spain.

TCRdb's table, derived via immunoSEQ multiplex PCR, lists solely in-frame clones and lacks some. The sample shows 150,000 or so clones, roughly four fifths of them seen only once. The sequencing sample was made of peripheral blood. This TCR came from a human donor in a cohort sampled during active COVID-19.

The CDR3 sequence is CASSLGQGGEPQHF. CDR3 DNA sequence: TGTGCCAGCAGCTTGGGACAGGGGGGGGAACCCCAGCATTTT. J is TRBJ1-5 and V is TRBV11-2; 11 bases match TRBD1. Germline V lookup: CDR1 SGHAT, CDR2 FQNNGV. The CDR3 covers 14 residues. Trimming at V came to 3 bases and at J to 10 bases, leaving 5 bases not matched to a gene.